This T cell receptor beta chain was captured by sequencing in a study of long-term antiretroviral therapy in people with HIV. This clone was seen more than once but under ten times. The CDR3 is 11 residues long. Trimming removed 9 bases at V and 7 bases at J, with 12 bases between. CDR1 is LNHDA and CDR2 is SQIVND in the germline V gene (reference sequence). Version v3.0 of the immunoSEQ assay ran at survey level. Libraries were prepared by immunoSEQ multiplex PCR; TCRdb keeps only in-frame clonotypes and omits some of them. The repertoire holds more than 15,000 clones, with roughly 80% as singletons.

The rearrangement links TRBV19 to TRBJ1-2; no clear D. The TCR sequence derives from a woman in her forties with HIV. The specimen was unsorted PBMCs, collected 2.3 years after starting antiretroviral therapy. The chain's CDR3 is CASFQGGGYTF. CDR3 coding DNA: TGTGCCAGCTTTCAAGGCGGTGGCTACACCTTC. The full variable domain, rest sourced from reference TRBV19 and TRBJ1-2, is DGGITQSPKYLFRKEGQNVTLSCEQNLNHDAMYWYRQDPGQGLRLIYYSQIVNDFQKGDIAEGYSVSREKKESFPLTVTSAQKNPTAFYLCASFQGGGYTFGSGTRLTVV.